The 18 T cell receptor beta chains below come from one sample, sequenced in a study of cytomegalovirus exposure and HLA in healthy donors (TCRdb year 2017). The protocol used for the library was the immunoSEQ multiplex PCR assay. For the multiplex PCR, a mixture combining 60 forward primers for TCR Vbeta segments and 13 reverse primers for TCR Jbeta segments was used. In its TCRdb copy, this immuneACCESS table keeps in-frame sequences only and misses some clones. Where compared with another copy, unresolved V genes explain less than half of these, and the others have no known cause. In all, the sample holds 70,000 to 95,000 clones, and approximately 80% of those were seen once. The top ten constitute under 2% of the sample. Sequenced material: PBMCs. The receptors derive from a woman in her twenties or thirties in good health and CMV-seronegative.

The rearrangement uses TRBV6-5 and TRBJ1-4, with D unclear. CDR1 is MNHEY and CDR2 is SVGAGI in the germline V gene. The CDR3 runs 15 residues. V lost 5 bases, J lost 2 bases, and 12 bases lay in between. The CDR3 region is CASSPRVATNEKLFF. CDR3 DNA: TGTGCCAGCAGTCCGAGGGTAGCTACTAATGAAAAACTGTTTTTT.

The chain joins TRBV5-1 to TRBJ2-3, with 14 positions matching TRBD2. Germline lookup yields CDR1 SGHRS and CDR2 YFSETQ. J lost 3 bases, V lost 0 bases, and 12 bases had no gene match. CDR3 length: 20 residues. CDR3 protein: CASSLGLTSGRALGTDTQYF. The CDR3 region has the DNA TGCGCCAGCAGCTTGGGGCTGACTAGCGGGAGGGCCCTCGGAACAGATACGCAGTATTTT.

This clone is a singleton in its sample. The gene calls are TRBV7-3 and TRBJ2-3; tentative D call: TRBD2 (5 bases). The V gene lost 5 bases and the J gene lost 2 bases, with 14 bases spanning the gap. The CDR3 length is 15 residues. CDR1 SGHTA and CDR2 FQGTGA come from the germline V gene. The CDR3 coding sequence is TGTGCCAGCAGCCCAAGCGGAGGCTACACAGATACGCAGTATTTT. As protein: CASSPSGGYTDTQYF.

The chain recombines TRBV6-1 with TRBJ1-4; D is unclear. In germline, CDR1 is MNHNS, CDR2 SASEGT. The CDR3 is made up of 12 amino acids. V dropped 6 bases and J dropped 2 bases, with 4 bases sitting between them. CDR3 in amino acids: CASSLTNEKLFF. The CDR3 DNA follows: TGTGCCAGCAGCCTCACTAATGAAAAACTGTTTTTT.

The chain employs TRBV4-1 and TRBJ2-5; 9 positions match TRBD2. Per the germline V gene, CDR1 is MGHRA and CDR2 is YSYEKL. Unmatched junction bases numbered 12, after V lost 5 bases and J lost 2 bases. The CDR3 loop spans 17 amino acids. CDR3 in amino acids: CASSTGREGGVQETQYF. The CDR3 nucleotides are TGCGCCAGCAGCACCGGGCGGGAGGGAGGGGTACAAGAGACCCAGTACTTC.

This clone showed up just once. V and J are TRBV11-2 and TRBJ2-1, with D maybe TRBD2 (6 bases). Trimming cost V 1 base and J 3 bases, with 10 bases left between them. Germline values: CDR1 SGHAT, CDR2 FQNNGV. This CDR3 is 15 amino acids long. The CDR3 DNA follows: TGTGCCAGCAGCTTAGCGGGAGACGTCTACAATGAGCAGTTCTTC. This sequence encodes CASSLAGDVYNEQFF.

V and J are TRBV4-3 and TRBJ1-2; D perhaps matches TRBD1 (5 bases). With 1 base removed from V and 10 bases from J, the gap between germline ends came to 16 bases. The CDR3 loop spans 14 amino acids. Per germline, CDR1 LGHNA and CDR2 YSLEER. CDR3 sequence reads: CASSQVTGQGTYTF. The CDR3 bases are TGCGCCAGCAGCCAAGTGACGGGCCAGGGAACCTACACCTTC.

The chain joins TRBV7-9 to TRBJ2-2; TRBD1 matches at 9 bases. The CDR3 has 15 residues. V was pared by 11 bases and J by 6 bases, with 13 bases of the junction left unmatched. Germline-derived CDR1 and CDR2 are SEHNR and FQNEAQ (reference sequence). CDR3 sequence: CAGRTGGAISGELFF. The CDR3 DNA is TGTGCCGGAAGAACAGGGGGCGCGATCTCCGGGGAGCTGTTTTTT.

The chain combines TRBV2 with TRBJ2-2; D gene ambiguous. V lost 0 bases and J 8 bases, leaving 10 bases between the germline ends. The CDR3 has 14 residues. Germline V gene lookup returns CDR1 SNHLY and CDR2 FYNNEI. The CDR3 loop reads CASSEAIVRGELFF. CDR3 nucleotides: TGTGCCAGCAGTGAAGCGATCGTGCGGGGGGAGCTGTTTTTT.

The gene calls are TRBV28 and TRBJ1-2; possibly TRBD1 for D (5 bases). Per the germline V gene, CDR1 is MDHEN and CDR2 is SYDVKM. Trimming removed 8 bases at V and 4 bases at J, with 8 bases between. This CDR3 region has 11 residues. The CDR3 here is CASGARYGYTF. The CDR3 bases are TGTGCCAGCGGGGCCCGCTATGGCTACACCTTC.

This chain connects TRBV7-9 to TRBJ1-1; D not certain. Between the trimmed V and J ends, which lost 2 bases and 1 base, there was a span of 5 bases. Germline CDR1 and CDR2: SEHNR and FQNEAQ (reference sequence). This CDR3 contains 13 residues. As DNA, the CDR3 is TGTGCCAGCAGCTTATTTCAGAACACTGAAGCTTTCTTT. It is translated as CASSLFQNTEAFF.

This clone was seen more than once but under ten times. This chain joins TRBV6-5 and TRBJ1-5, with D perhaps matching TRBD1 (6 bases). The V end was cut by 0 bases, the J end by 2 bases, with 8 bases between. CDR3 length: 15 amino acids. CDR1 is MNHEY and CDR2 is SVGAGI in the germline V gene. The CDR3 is CASSYSRQGNQPQHF. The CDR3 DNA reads TGTGCCAGCAGTTACTCGCGACAGGGCAATCAGCCCCAGCATTTT.

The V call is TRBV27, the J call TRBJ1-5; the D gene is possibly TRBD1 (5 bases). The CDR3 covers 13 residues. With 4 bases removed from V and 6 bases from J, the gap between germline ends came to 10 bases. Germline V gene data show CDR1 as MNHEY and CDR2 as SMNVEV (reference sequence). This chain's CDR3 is CASSWRGSQPQHF. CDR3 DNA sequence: TGTGCCAGCAGTTGGCGGGGGAGTCAGCCCCAGCATTTT.

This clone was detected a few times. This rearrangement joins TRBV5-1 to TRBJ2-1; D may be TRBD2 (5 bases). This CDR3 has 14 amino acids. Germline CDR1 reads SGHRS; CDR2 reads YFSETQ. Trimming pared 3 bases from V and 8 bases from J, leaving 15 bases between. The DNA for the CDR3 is TGCGCCAGCAGCTCCCTGAGGGTATCCTATGAGCAGTTCTTC. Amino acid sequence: CASSSLRVSYEQFF.

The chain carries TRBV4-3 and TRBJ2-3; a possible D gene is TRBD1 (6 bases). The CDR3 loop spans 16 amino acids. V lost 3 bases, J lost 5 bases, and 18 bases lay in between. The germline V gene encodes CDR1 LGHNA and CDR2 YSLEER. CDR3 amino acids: CASSQNLGRGRDTQYF. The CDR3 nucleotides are TGCGCCAGCAGCCAGAATCTCGGCAGGGGTAGAGATACGCAGTATTTT.

The CDR3 sequence is CASSDGLAGQADTQYF. The CDR3 DNA follows: TGTGCCAGCAGCGATGGACTAGCGGGACAGGCAGATACGCAGTATTTT. This chain connects TRBV9 to TRBJ2-3; 12 bases map to TRBD2. V shed 3 bases and J 4 bases; nucleotides not matched to a gene: 6. Germline values: CDR1 SGDLS, CDR2 YYNGEE. CDR3 length: 16 amino acids. Supplemented by reference TRBV9 and TRBJ2-3, the full variable domain reads DSGVTQTPKHLITATGQRVTLRCSPRSGDLSVYWYQQSLDQGLQFLIQYYNGEERAKGNILERFSAQQFPDLHSELNLSSLELGDSALYFCASSDGLAGQADTQYFGPGTRLTVL.

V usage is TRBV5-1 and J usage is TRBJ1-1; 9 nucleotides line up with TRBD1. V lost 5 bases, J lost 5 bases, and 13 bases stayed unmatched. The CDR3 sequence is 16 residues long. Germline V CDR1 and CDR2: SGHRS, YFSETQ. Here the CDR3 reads CASSTGGRQGGTEAFF. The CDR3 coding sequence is TGCGCCAGCAGTACGGGCGGAAGACAGGGGGGGACTGAAGCTTTCTTT.

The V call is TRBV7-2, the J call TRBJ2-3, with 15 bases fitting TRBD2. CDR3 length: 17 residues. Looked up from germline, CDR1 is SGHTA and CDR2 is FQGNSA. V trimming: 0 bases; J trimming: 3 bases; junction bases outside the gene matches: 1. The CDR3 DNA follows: TGTGCCAGCAGCTTAGCGGGGACTAGCGGGAGGACAGATACGCAGTATTTT. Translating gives CASSLAGTSGRTDTQYF.